The sequence of this T cell receptor (beta chain) was determined in a study of blood T cells in healthy people across ages. General study findings and limits: In long-lived donors, naive CD4+ cell counts and diversity exceeded those of aged donors. Diversity of TCR beta per million T cells declined in a roughly linear way with age.

The use of a sample-barcoded 5' primer and a J-beta primer mix characterized a second PCR of 7 to 11 cycles. TCRdb called the 5' RACE reads again in MiXCR, with one record for every CDR3 protein. Among around 1,700,000 distinct CDR3 sequences listed, roughly 27% were seen once. Each sample yielded at least 7 million isolated PBMCs. This clonotype was detected a few times. Its antigen is not identified. The TCR sequence derives from a woman under 40 in good health. Sequenced input: blood.

The CDR3 coding sequence is TGCAGTGCTAGAGATCATTACCTTACCTACGAGCAGTACTTC. It specifies CSARDHYLTYEQYF. The chain recombines TRBV20-1 with TRBJ2-7; D is ambiguous. V shed 0 bases and J shed 2 bases, with 11 bases lying between them. Germline V gene lookup returns CDR1 DFQATT and CDR2 SNEGSKA (reference sequence). The CDR3 covers 14 residues.